Described below is a single T cell receptor (beta chain) sequence and its context. Antigen: not known. The source of the sample is a study of shared clonotypes between healthy human individuals. Source study methods: ImmunoSEQ sequences covered only the junction and lacked quality scores; filtering therefore differed. The repertoire was sequenced with immunoSEQ multiplex PCR; TCRdb's copy has only in-frame clones and lacks some. The V and J calls and clone size were taken over from that table, and D and trimming were inferred from the DNA. The table records a few million clones, over 85% of them present only once. With V trimmed by 5 bases and J by 2 bases, 11 bases remained unmatched. This CDR3 has 17 amino acids. Germline CDR1 is SSHAT and CDR2 is FNYEAQ (reference sequence). In the naive CD8 group, cells lacked CD45RO and were positively selected for CCR7, so terminally differentiated effector memory CD45RA+ cells were left out.

The study, taken as a whole, reports: Represented genetic and exposure-history diversity was restricted by having few donors. Naive CD4 clonotype sharing across a handful of donors was 5% to 6%. Larger estimated richness was generally seen in naive subsets than in memory subsets.

This TCR was sampled from a man younger than 30 in good health. Some clones in this sample may be carry-over from other donors' samples. Source material: naive CD8+ T cells from PBMCs. The chain combines TRBV7-7 with TRBJ2-3; 9 nucleotides agree with TRBD2. The CDR3 region has the DNA TGTGCCAGCAGCCGAACTGGGACTAGCCTTCACACAGATACGCAGTATTTT. Residues: CASSRTGTSLHTDTQYF. The variable domain in full, completed from reference TRBV7-7 and TRBJ2-3, reads GAGVSQSPRYKVTKRGQDVTLRCDPISSHATLYWYQQALGQGPEFLTYFNYEAQPDKSGLPSDRFSAERPEGSISTLTIQRTEQRDSAMYRCASSRTGTSLHTDTQYFGPGTRLTVL.